The present T cell receptor beta chain was sequenced within a study of T cell changes during pregnancy in multiple sclerosis. Sequencing used immunoSEQ multiplex PCR; TCRdb keeps in-frame clones, though not all of them. Of around 57,000 clones listed, approximately 91% are singletons. The germline V gene encodes CDR1 LNHDA and CDR2 SQIVND (reference sequence). The CDR3 is 13 residues long. Trimming took 8 bases from V and 6 from J, leaving 16 bases between them. The sequence was obtained from a female donor with multiple sclerosis, enrolled in a pregnancy study. Sequencing used peripheral blood, obtained in the second trimester of pregnancy. The V call is TRBV19, the J call TRBJ1-1; D might be TRBD1 (5 bases). CDR3 residues: CASGGRQGAEAFF. Here the CDR3 DNA reads TGTGCCAGTGGGGGGAGGCAGGGTGCTGAAGCTTTCTTT.